One sample yielded the 26 T cell receptor beta chains listed below, sequenced in a study of T-cell memory formation after mild COVID-19. TCRdb used MiXCR to reprocess the 5' RACE reads, holding one entry per CDR3 protein. The sample holds approximately 190,000 distinct CDR3 sequences, around 16% seen once. Source material: PBMCs or a T cell subset sorted from them (not recorded which). The receptors stem from an adult woman who had mild COVID-19 (a few samples of this study predate the infection). Cell type and time point are not known.

This clonotype was counted a few times. The chain carries TRBV5-1 and TRBJ2-7; TRBD1 matches 11 bases. Trimming took 2 bases from V and 4 from J; bases not matched to a gene: 8. CDR3 length: 16 residues. Germline V gene sequence: CDR1 SGHRS, CDR2 YFSETQ. The DNA for the CDR3 is TGCGCCAGCAGCTTCGGACAGGGGGCGAAAATGTACGAGCAGTACTTC. It translates to CASSFGQGAKMYEQYF.

CDR3 DNA sequence: TGTGCCAGCAGCCCCTTAGGGGGGATCAGCACAGATACGCAGTATTTT. Translated: CASSPLGGISTDTQYF. The rearrangement links TRBV7-3 to TRBJ2-3; tentatively, D is TRBD1 or TRBD2 (6 bases each). CDR3 length equals 16 residues. Germline V gene data show CDR1 as SGHTA and CDR2 as FQGTGA. V dropped 5 bases and J dropped 0 bases, with 15 bases sitting between them.

The V and J genes are TRBV4-3 and TRBJ2-3, with a tentative D call TRBD1 (5 bases). The V gene lost 0 bases and the J gene lost 2 bases, with 12 bases spanning the gap. This CDR3 comprises 16 residues. CDR1 LGHNA and CDR2 YSLEER come from the germline V gene. In DNA, the CDR3 is TGCGCCAGCAGCCAAGAGAATCAGGGCTCCACAGATACGCAGTATTTT. This codes for CASSQENQGSTDTQYF.

The genes are TRBV20-1 and TRBJ2-3; D perhaps matches TRBD2 (6 bases). The CDR3 length is 15 residues. CDR1 and CDR2 from the germline V gene are DFQATT and SNEGSKA (reference sequence). V lost 0 bases and J lost 0, with 10 bases in between. The DNA for the CDR3 is TGCAGTGCTAGAGATCGACTAGTTAGCACAGATACGCAGTATTTT. It codes for CSARDRLVSTDTQYF.

Here the CDR3 DNA reads TGCAGTGCTAGAGATCGTAGCCGGACGAGCTCCTACAATGAGCAGTTCTTC. It translates to CSARDRSRTSSYNEQFF. The V and J genes are TRBV20-1 and TRBJ2-1; D remains ambiguous. In germline, CDR1 is DFQATT, CDR2 SNEGSKA (reference sequence). The CDR3 has 17 residues. The V gene lost 0 bases and the J gene lost 0 bases, with 15 bases spanning the gap.

This clonotype was picked up many times. The chain carries TRBV5-5 and TRBJ1-1; TRBD1 aligns across 10 bases. The CDR3 is made up of 16 amino acids. V trimming: 0 bases; J trimming: 5 bases; junction bases outside the gene matches: 7. Germline V gives CDR1 SGHKS, CDR2 YYEKEE (reference sequence). CDR3 region: CASSLGQGAMRTEAFF. The CDR3, as DNA: TGTGCCAGCAGCTTGGGACAGGGGGCTATGAGGACTGAAGCTTTCTTT.

This chain uses TRBV6-6 with TRBJ2-1; D unresolved. V lost 5 bases and J 2 bases, leaving 7 bases between the germline ends. Per germline, CDR1 MNHNY and CDR2 SVGAGI (reference sequence). The CDR3 is 13 residues long. CDR3 loop: CASSNTAYNEQFF. The CDR3 nucleotides are TGTGCCAGCAGTAATACAGCCTACAATGAGCAGTTCTTC.

This sequence joins TRBV6-2 or TRBV6-3 and TRBJ2-2; D gene unclear. The germline V and J ends were trimmed by 7 bases and 4 bases, with 10 bases remaining between them. The germline V gene encodes CDR1 MNHEY and CDR2 SVGEGT. The CDR3 is 13 amino acids. The CDR3 coding sequence is TGTGCCAGCATTTTACTTGGCACCGGGGAGCTGTTTTTT. Amino acid sequence: CASILLGTGELFF.

The rearrangement joins TRBV7-8 to TRBJ2-3; TRBD2 aligns across 10 bases. The CDR3 spans 17 residues. V lost 3 bases, J lost 4 bases, and 10 bases stayed unmatched. CDR1 and CDR2 from the germline V gene are SGHVS and FQNEAQ. The CDR3: CASSFKLLAGVPDTQYF. The CDR3 DNA is TGTGCCAGCAGCTTCAAATTGCTAGCGGGAGTCCCAGATACGCAGTATTTT. Drawing the rest from reference TRBV7-8 and TRBJ2-3, the complete variable domain is GAGVSQSPRYKVAKRGQDVALRCDPISGHVSLFWYQQALGQGPEFLTYFQNEAQLDKSGLPSDRFFAERPEGSVSTLKIQRTQQEDSAVYLCASSFKLLAGVPDTQYFGPGTRLTVL.

The rearrangement links TRBV12-3 or TRBV12-4 to TRBJ1-5; possibly TRBD1 for D (6 bases). V was cut by 5 bases and J by 4 bases, with 12 bases left in between. The CDR3 has 14 amino acids. CDR3 bases: TGTGCCAGCAGTGCAACAGGGCCGAATCAGCCCCAGCATTTT. It is translated as CASSATGPNQPQHF.

This clonotype has more than one count but fewer than ten. V is TRBV11-2 and J is TRBJ1-1; no firm D call. The CDR3 covers 11 residues. Germline lookup yields CDR1 SGHAT and CDR2 FQNNGV. V was pared by 1 base and J by 11 bases, with 8 bases between. CDR3 protein: CASSLVDWAFF. The CDR3 DNA follows: TGTGCCAGCAGCTTAGTCGACTGGGCTTTCTTT.

The rearrangement links TRBV6-2 or TRBV6-3 to TRBJ2-7; 7 bases line up with TRBD2. V dropped 0 bases and J dropped 3; count of bases not matched to a gene: 8. The germline gives CDR1 MNHEY, CDR2 SVGEGT. The length of the CDR3 is 16 residues. CDR3 in amino acids: CASSYSRGRRLYEQYF. The CDR3 DNA sequence: TGTGCCAGCAGTTACTCGCGCGGGAGACGACTCTACGAGCAGTACTTC.

The V gene is TRBV7-8, the J gene TRBJ2-3; perhaps D is TRBD1 or TRBD2 (6 bases each). Germline V gene sequence: CDR1 SGHVS, CDR2 FQNEAQ. Trimming removed 2 bases at V and 6 bases at J, with 18 bases between. The CDR3 contains 16 residues. The CDR3 spells CASSLLLAGDRDTQYF. CDR3 DNA sequence: TGTGCCAGCAGCTTACTACTAGCAGGGGATCGGGATACGCAGTATTTT.

This clonotype was seen a few times. At one boundary the junction diverges from the germline segment, which might be a read error. The rearrangement joins TRBV18 to TRBJ1-2; perhaps TRBD1 as D (5 bases). This CDR3 has 15 amino acids. Germline lookup yields CDR1 KGHSH and CDR2 LQKENI. The CDR3 region has the DNA TGTGCCAGCTCACCACCGGGACCGCTCAGGGTGGAGGCAGTCTTC. This sequence encodes CASSPPGPLRVEAVF.

The chain has TRBV5-1 and TRBJ1-6, with TRBD1 as a possible D gene (6 bases). Germline values: CDR1 SGHRS, CDR2 YFSETQ. The CDR3 runs 16 residues. V was pared by 0 bases and J by 6 bases, with 13 bases between. CDR3 residues: CASSLGGQGLNSPLHF. CDR3 coding DNA: TGCGCCAGCAGCTTGGGGGGGCAGGGACTTAATTCACCCCTCCACTTT.

This clonotype was seen a few times. This chain links TRBV6-5 with TRBJ2-3; D unresolved. This CDR3 has 14 amino acids. Germline lookup yields CDR1 MNHEY and CDR2 SVGAGI. Trimming removed 0 bases at V and 4 bases at J, with 8 bases between. In DNA form, the CDR3 reads TGTGCCAGCAGTTACTCAGGCCGGGCAGATACGCAGTATTTT. This gives the protein CASSYSGRADTQYF.

There are many counts of this clonotype. This rearrangement joins TRBV5-1 to TRBJ2-5; no clear D gene. V was shortened by 1 base and J by 3 bases, with 13 bases between the two germline ends. The CDR3 consists of 15 residues. From germline, CDR1 is SGHRS and CDR2 YFSETQ. The CDR3 DNA follows: TGCGCCAGCAGCTTGTCCTCCCGTACTGAAGAGACCCAGTACTTC. Translated: CASSLSSRTEETQYF.

The V and J genes are TRBV10-3 and TRBJ2-5; 13 bases agree with TRBD2. The CDR3 contains 16 residues. CDR1 ENHRY and CDR2 SYGVKD come from the germline V gene. The V and J ends lost 5 bases and 2 bases, in that order; junction bases with no gene match: 5. The CDR3 spells CAISSGLAGAQETQYF. The CDR3 DNA follows: TGTGCCATCAGTTCCGGACTAGCGGGAGCGCAAGAGACCCAGTACTTC.

The chain is built from TRBV12-3 or TRBV12-4 and TRBJ2-1; 11 positions match TRBD2. V dropped 6 bases and J dropped 15; count of bases not matched to a gene: 10. CDR3 length: 13 amino acids. The CDR3 DNA is TGTGCCAGCAGGGGACTAGCGGCCGCGCGGCGGTTCTTC. Translating it yields CASRGLAAARRFF.

This clonotype has more than one count but fewer than ten. The V gene is TRBV6-5, the J gene TRBJ2-2, with D tentatively TRBD1 (6 bases). V lost 7 bases and J 4 bases, leaving 13 bases between the germline ends. Germline values: CDR1 MNHEY, CDR2 SVGAGI. The CDR3 spans 14 residues. CDR3 bases: TGTGCCAGCACCAAGAACAGGGTCACCGGGGAGCTGTTTTTT. Translation gives CASTKNRVTGELFF.

In this sample, this clonotype turned up a few times. The chain recombines TRBV11-1 with TRBJ2-1, with D possibly TRBD1 on 5 matching bases. Germline CDR1 SGHAT, CDR2 FQDESV (reference sequence). V dropped 5 bases and J dropped 9 bases, with 17 bases sitting between them. The CDR3 contains 14 residues. CDR3 residues: CASSLGHQGSEQFF. Here the CDR3 DNA reads TGTGCCAGCAGCCTGGGGCACCAAGGCAGTGAGCAGTTCTTC.

CDR3 loop: CASSWGLAGGQEETQYF. The CDR3 DNA is TGCGCCAGCAGCTGGGGACTAGCGGGGGGGCAGGAGGAGACCCAGTACTTC. The chain employs TRBV5-1 and TRBJ2-5; 16 bases are a match to TRBD2. CDR1 SGHRS and CDR2 YFSETQ come from the germline V gene. This CDR3 spans 17 amino acids. The J segment lost 5 bases and the V segment lost 3 bases, leaving 7 bases of the junction unmatched.

This clonotype turned up a few times. This chain uses TRBV2 with TRBJ2-7, with D possibly called TRBD1 or TRBD2 (5 bases each). Germline CDR1 SNHLY, CDR2 FYNNEI. The CDR3 is 13 residues long. With 7 bases removed from V and 3 bases from J, the gap between germline ends came to 13 bases. CDR3 sequence: CASTPGTDYEQYF. In DNA form, the CDR3 reads TGTGCCAGCACCCCAGGGACGGACTACGAGCAGTACTTC.

This sequence joins TRBV29-1 and TRBJ1-2; D uncertain. The length of the CDR3 is 13 residues. V gave up 2 bases and J gave up 2 bases, with 9 bases separating them. Per germline, CDR1 SQVTM and CDR2 ANQGSEA. This chain's CDR3 is CSVELDNNYGYTF. The CDR3 nucleotides read TGCAGCGTTGAACTAGACAACAACTATGGCTACACCTTC. Full variable domain (remainder filled in from reference TRBV29-1 and TRBJ1-2): SAVISQKPSRDICQRGTSLTIQCQVDSQVTMMFWYRQQPGQSLTLIATANQGSEATYESGFVIDKFPISRPNLTFSTLTVSNMSPEDSSIYLCSVELDNNYGYTFGSGTRLTVV.

The chain employs TRBV9 and TRBJ2-1; D is ambiguous. The germline V gene has CDR1 SGDLS and CDR2 YYNGEE. There are 14 residues in the CDR3. Trimming took 0 bases from V and 10 from J, leaving 14 bases between them. CDR3 in DNA: TGTGCCAGCAGCGTAGTATCGTCCGGCCAGGAGCAGTTCTTC. This codes for CASSVVSSGQEQFF. The whole variable domain, filled in from reference TRBV9 and TRBJ2-1, reads DSGVTQTPKHLITATGQRVTLRCSPRSGDLSVYWYQQSLDQGLQFLIQYYNGEERAKGNILERFSAQQFPDLHSELNLSSLELGDSALYFCASSVVSSGQEQFFGPGTRLTVL.

This chain joins TRBV11-2 and TRBJ1-1; no clear D gene. V gave up 2 bases and J gave up 0 bases, with 13 bases separating them. Germline lookup yields CDR1 SGHAT and CDR2 FQNNGV. The CDR3 loop spans 16 amino acids. CDR3 loop: CASSLWAGNVNTEAFF. The CDR3 coding sequence is TGTGCCAGCAGCTTATGGGCGGGGAATGTGAACACTGAAGCTTTCTTT. The full variable domain, with the rest looked up from reference TRBV11-2 and TRBJ1-1, is EAGVAQSPRYKIIEKRQSVAFWCNPISGHATLYWYQQILGQGPKLLIQFQNNGVVDDSQLPKDRFSAERLKGVDSTLKIQPAKLEDSAVYLCASSLWAGNVNTEAFFGQGTRLTVV.